The 29 T cell receptor beta chains below come from one sample, sequenced in a study of blood T cell repertoires in COVID-19. TCRdb's copy holds only in-frame clones and misses some; the assay was immunoSEQ multiplex PCR. The sample has approximately 150,000 clones, approximately 88% seen once. The sample consisted of peripheral blood. Receptor source: a woman between 45 and 60 years old with acute or convalescent COVID-19.

The J gene is TRBJ2-5, the V gene TRBV28, with TRBD2 matching over 8 bases. CDR3 length: 14 residues. V lost 1 base and J lost 5; bases outside the gene matches: 3. Germline-derived CDR1 and CDR2 are MDHEN and SYDVKM. CDR3 sequence reads: CASSLYSGGETQYF. In DNA form, the CDR3 reads TGTGCCAGCAGTTTATATTCGGGGGGGGAGACCCAGTACTTC.

This chain connects TRBV13 to TRBJ1-4; weak D call: TRBD1 (5 bases). Trimming took 5 bases from V and 14 from J, leaving 15 bases between them. Germline V gene data show CDR1 as PRHDT and CDR2 as FYEKMQ (reference sequence). This CDR3 spans 12 amino acids. The CDR3 bases are TGTGCCAGCAGCGCCTCCGGGGGTATGCTGTTTTTT. Its protein product is CASSASGGMLFF.

The CDR3 nucleotides read TGTGCCAGCAACCGGGGGAGCTCTGGGGCCAACGTCCTGACTTTC. Translated: CASNRGSSGANVLTF. The J gene is TRBJ2-6, the V gene TRBV28, with TRBD2 as a possible D gene (6 bases). The V and J ends lost 7 bases and 0 bases respectively, with 10 bases between them. The CDR3 is 15 residues long. The germline CDR1 and CDR2 sequences are MDHEN and SYDVKM.

The chain joins TRBV7-9 to TRBJ2-3, with D perhaps TRBD1 (6 bases). The V end lost 1 base, the J end lost 1 base, and 9 bases lay between the germline ends. Germline V gene lookup returns CDR1 SEHNR and CDR2 FQNEAQ (reference sequence). There are 15 residues in the CDR3. Here the CDR3 DNA reads TGTGCCAGCAGCTTAGGGACAGCCCGCACAGATACGCAGTATTTT. It specifies CASSLGTARTDTQYF.

The genes are TRBV2 and TRBJ1-4; D unclear. V was cut by 2 bases and J by 0 bases, with 10 bases left in between. The V gene's germline CDR1 is SNHLY and CDR2 FYNNEI. This CDR3 has 16 amino acids. In nucleotides, the CDR3 is TGTGCCAGCAGTGAACTGAGGGCCCCAACTAATGAAAAACTGTTTTTT. This sequence encodes CASSELRAPTNEKLFF. The full variable domain, in which reference TRBV2 and TRBJ1-4 provide the parts outside the CDR3, is EPEVTQTPSHQVTQMGQEVILRCVPISNHLYFYWYRQILGQKVEFLVSFYNNEISEKSEIFDDQFSVERPDGSNFTLKIRSTKLEDSAMYFCASSELRAPTNEKLFFGSGTQLSVL.

The J gene is TRBJ2-3, the V gene TRBV5-4, with TRBD2 as a possible D gene (6 bases). This CDR3 is built from 16 residues. V was trimmed by 4 bases and J by 6 bases, leaving 21 bases between them. Germline V CDR1 and CDR2: SGHNT, YYREEE (reference sequence). CDR3 nucleotide sequence: TGTGCCAGCAGCCCCCTGGAGGGGCGGCCGGGGGATACGCAGTATTTT. Protein: CASSPLEGRPGDTQYF.

The CDR3 loop reads CASSLTDAADEQYF. The CDR3 bases are TGTGCCAGCAGTTTGACAGACGCTGCTGACGAGCAGTACTTC. J is TRBJ2-7 and V is TRBV6-5; the D gene is possibly TRBD1 (5 bases). The CDR3 consists of 14 residues. Trimming removed 4 bases at V and 5 bases at J, with 15 bases between. Germline CDR1 is MNHEY and CDR2 is SVGAGI.

The chain recombines TRBV18 with TRBJ2-7, with 10 bases aligning to TRBD1. This CDR3 spans 13 amino acids. V was pared by 7 bases and J by 5 bases, with 5 bases of the junction left unmatched. Per germline, CDR1 KGHSH and CDR2 LQKENI. As DNA, the CDR3 is TGTGCCAGCTGCCGACAGGGGGCCGACGAGCAGTACTTC. This sequence encodes CASCRQGADEQYF. Full variable domain (missing parts from reference TRBV18 and TRBJ2-7): NAGVMQNPRHLVRRRGQEARLRCSPMKGHSHVYWYRQLPEEGLKFMVYLQKENIIDESGMPKERFSAEFPKEGPSILRIQQVVRGDSAAYFCASCRQGADEQYFGPGTRLTVT.

This clone came up once. CDR3 region: CASSLSRVGTKNYGYTF. In DNA form, the CDR3 reads TGTGCCAGCAGCTTATCCCGAGTAGGGACTAAGAACTATGGCTACACCTTC. The J gene is TRBJ1-2, the V gene TRBV7-8, with D possibly matching TRBD1 (5 bases). V was pared by 2 bases and J by 2 bases, with 18 bases between. CDR1 SGHVS and CDR2 FQNEAQ come from the germline V gene. This CDR3 contains 17 residues. The full variable domain, with the rest looked up from reference TRBV7-8 and TRBJ1-2, is GAGVSQSPRYKVAKRGQDVALRCDPISGHVSLFWYQQALGQGPEFLTYFQNEAQLDKSGLPSDRFFAERPEGSVSTLKIQRTQQEDSAVYLCASSLSRVGTKNYGYTFGSGTRLTVV.

CDR3 bases: TGTGCCAGCAGTTTGGTAGCGGGGGATCCTTACAATGAGCAGTTCTTC. Its translation: CASSLVAGDPYNEQFF. This chain links TRBV27 with TRBJ2-1; 9 bases line up with TRBD2. Trimming took 3 bases from V and 4 from J; bases not matched to a gene: 7. The germline V gene has CDR1 MNHEY and CDR2 SMNVEV (reference sequence). The CDR3 spans 16 residues.

The J gene is TRBJ2-5, the V gene TRBV5-1; TRBD2 matches 13 bases. V lost 4 bases, J lost 4 bases, and 19 bases stayed unmatched. Germline V gene sequence: CDR1 SGHRS, CDR2 YFSETQ. CDR3 length: 20 amino acids. CDR3 sequence: CASSPTALGTSGIVGETQYF. The CDR3 coding sequence is TGCGCCAGCAGCCCAACCGCCTTAGGGACTAGCGGGATAGTGGGAGAGACCCAGTACTTC.

The gene calls are TRBV6-5 and TRBJ2-4; 9 bases map to TRBD1. Trimming at V came to 2 bases and at J to 3 bases, leaving 2 bases not matched to a gene. The CDR3 has 15 amino acids. The V gene's germline CDR1 is MNHEY and CDR2 SVGAGI. Here the CDR3 reads CASSYDRGVKNIQYF. For the CDR3, the DNA is TGTGCCAGCAGTTACGACAGGGGGGTCAAAAACATTCAGTACTTC.

The genes are TRBV30 and TRBJ2-1, with a tentative D call TRBD1 (6 bases). Germline loops: CDR1 GTSNPN, CDR2 SVGIG (reference sequence). The CDR3 has 15 residues. Trimming took 0 bases from V and 5 from J, leaving 14 bases between them. The CDR3 DNA reads as TGTGCCTGGAGTGTAGATGGACAGTTACACAATGAGCAGTTCTTC. This gives the protein CAWSVDGQLHNEQFF.

As DNA, the CDR3 is TGTGCCAGCAGTTTTTGGCAGGGATTGACGCAGTATTTT. This translates into CASSFWQGLTQYF. This rearrangement joins TRBV12-3 or TRBV12-4 to TRBJ2-3; maybe TRBD1 (5 bases). The CDR3 has 13 residues. The germline V and J ends were trimmed by 3 bases and 9 bases, with 13 bases remaining between them.

The chain joins TRBV6-1 to TRBJ1-5; TRBD1 agrees at 7 bases. V was pared by 4 bases and J by 2 bases, with 11 bases of the junction left unmatched. This CDR3 region has 17 residues. The germline V gene encodes CDR1 MNHNS and CDR2 SASEGT. The CDR3 sequence is CASSVTGVIVGNQPQHF. In DNA form, the CDR3 reads TGTGCCAGCAGTGTAACAGGGGTAATAGTTGGCAATCAGCCCCAGCATTTT.

The chain couples TRBV18 to TRBJ2-5, with TRBD2 identical over 12 bases. The CDR3 extends over 16 amino acids. Germline CDR1 and CDR2: KGHSH and LQKENI. V lost 3 bases to trimming and J lost 1 base; unmatched junction nucleotides: 3. For the CDR3, the DNA is TGTGCCAGCTCACCCGGACTAGCGGGGTTCCAAGAGACCCAGTACTTC. Its translation is CASSPGLAGFQETQYF.

The chain recombines TRBV12-3 or TRBV12-4 with TRBJ1-6; D ambiguous. V lost 1 base and J lost 10, with 8 bases in between. There are 13 residues in the CDR3. Here the CDR3 DNA reads TGTGCCAGCAGTTTAGTATTTGGCTCACCCCTCCACTTT. Residues: CASSLVFGSPLHF.

The rearrangement joins TRBV6-6 to TRBJ1-1; 10 bases align to TRBD1. With V trimmed by 7 bases and J by 3 bases, 5 bases remained unmatched. Germline assignment: CDR1 MNHNY and CDR2 SVGAGI (reference sequence). CDR3 size: 14 residues. In DNA, the CDR3 is TGTGCCAGCACTCTGGGACAGGGGCACACTGAAGCTTTCTTT. Translation: CASTLGQGHTEAFF.

CDR3: CASSREGGMYEQYF. The CDR3 DNA is TGCGCCAGCAGCCGCGAGGGGGGGATGTACGAGCAGTACTTC. V is TRBV4-1 and J is TRBJ2-7; TRBD2 is a possible D gene (7 bases). Per the germline V gene, CDR1 is MGHRA and CDR2 is YSYEKL. V was clipped by 4 bases and J by 4 bases, with 14 bases between them. The CDR3 has 14 amino acids.

V usage is TRBV27 and J usage is TRBJ1-1; 7 bases fit TRBD1. This CDR3 is built from 14 residues. J lost 4 bases, V lost 6 bases, and 8 bases had no gene match. Germline CDR1 is MNHEY and CDR2 is SMNVEV (reference sequence). Here the CDR3 reads CASRYTTGSTEAFF. The CDR3 nucleotides read TGTGCCAGCAGATACACGACAGGGAGCACTGAAGCTTTCTTT.

The CDR3 loop reads CASSLVYGTSTDTQYF. CDR3 in DNA: TGTGCCAGCAGCTTGGTATATGGGACTAGCACAGATACGCAGTATTTT. The chain uses TRBV5-4 and TRBJ2-3; D is perhaps TRBD2 (6 bases). Trimming left V 0 bases short and J 0 bases short, with 11 bases between. This CDR3 spans 16 amino acids. The germline V gene encodes CDR1 SGHNT and CDR2 YYREEE (reference sequence).

This chain joins TRBV15 and TRBJ1-5, with D hard to call. V was cut by 1 base and J by 4 bases, with 8 bases left in between. CDR3 length: 14 residues. CDR1 is LNHNV, CDR2 YYDKDF, per germline (reference sequence). The CDR3 here is CATSRVSSNQPQHF. CDR3 coding DNA: TGTGCCACCAGCAGAGTTAGTAGTAATCAGCCCCAGCATTTT.

DNA for the CDR3: TGTGCCAGCTCCGGGGATGGTAATTCACCCCTCCACTTT. This encodes CASSGDGNSPLHF. The genes are TRBV12-3 or TRBV12-4 and TRBJ1-6; D unresolved. The CDR3 sequence is 13 residues long. Trimming took off 8 bases at V and 6 bases at J, with 11 bases between the two ends.

The CDR3 region is CASSPESGYEQFF. The CDR3 DNA sequence: TGTGCCAGCAGCCCAGAGAGCGGATATGAGCAGTTCTTC. The chain uses TRBV7-8 and TRBJ2-1; D might be TRBD2 (5 bases). Germline CDR1 is SGHVS and CDR2 is FQNEAQ. The V end lost 5 bases, the J end lost 8 bases, and 13 bases lay between the germline ends. The CDR3 runs to 13 residues.

The chain couples TRBV7-2 to TRBJ2-1, with 9 nucleotides matching TRBD2. The germline gives CDR1 SGHTA, CDR2 FQGNSA. This CDR3 region has 15 residues. The J segment lost 10 bases and the V segment lost 5 bases, leaving 12 bases of the junction unmatched. The CDR3 loop reads CASSLSGSLANEQFF. In nucleotides, the CDR3 is TGTGCCAGCAGCCTTAGCGGGAGTCTGGCTAACGAGCAGTTCTTC.

The chain combines TRBV27 with TRBJ1-3, with D maybe TRBD1 (5 bases). V shed 5 bases and J shed 0 bases, with 11 bases lying between them. Germline loops: CDR1 MNHEY, CDR2 SMNVEV (reference sequence). The CDR3 extends over 15 amino acids. The CDR3 loop reads CASSMIGHSGNTIYF. CDR3 DNA sequence: TGTGCCAGCAGTATGATCGGACACTCTGGAAACACCATATATTTT.

This clone was picked up one time. This chain uses TRBV7-3 with TRBJ2-7; weak D call: TRBD1 (5 bases). CDR3 length: 13 residues. The germline CDR1 and CDR2 sequences are SGHTA and FQGTGA. The germline V and J ends were trimmed by 4 bases and 5 bases, with 12 bases remaining between them. CDR3 protein: CASSSRQGHEQYF. CDR3 nucleotides: TGTGCCAGCAGCTCCCGGCAGGGCCACGAGCAGTACTTC. The full variable domain, rest sourced from reference TRBV7-3 and TRBJ2-7, is GAGVSQTPSNKVTEKGKYVELRCDPISGHTALYWYRQSLGQGPEFLIYFQGTGAADDSGLPNDRFFAVRPEGSVSTLKIQRTERGDSAVYLCASSSRQGHEQYFGPGTRLTVT.

The chain is built from TRBV29-1 and TRBJ1-2; D unresolved. Trimming left V 4 bases short and J 4 bases short, with 10 bases between. There are 12 residues in the CDR3. Germline V gives CDR1 SQVTM, CDR2 ANQGSEA. The CDR3 reads CSVGSGLYGYTF. The DNA for the CDR3 is TGCAGCGTTGGGTCAGGACTCTATGGCTACACCTTC.

This sequence joins TRBV6-1 and TRBJ1-5; 7 nucleotides line up with TRBD1. The CDR3 runs to 14 residues. The J segment lost 7 bases and the V segment lost 7 bases, leaving 10 bases of the junction unmatched. Germline CDR1 reads MNHNS; CDR2 reads SASEGT. The CDR3 DNA reads TGTGCCAGCATAAGGGACAGTGAAGAGCAGCCCCAGCATTTT. Protein sequence: CASIRDSEEQPQHF.